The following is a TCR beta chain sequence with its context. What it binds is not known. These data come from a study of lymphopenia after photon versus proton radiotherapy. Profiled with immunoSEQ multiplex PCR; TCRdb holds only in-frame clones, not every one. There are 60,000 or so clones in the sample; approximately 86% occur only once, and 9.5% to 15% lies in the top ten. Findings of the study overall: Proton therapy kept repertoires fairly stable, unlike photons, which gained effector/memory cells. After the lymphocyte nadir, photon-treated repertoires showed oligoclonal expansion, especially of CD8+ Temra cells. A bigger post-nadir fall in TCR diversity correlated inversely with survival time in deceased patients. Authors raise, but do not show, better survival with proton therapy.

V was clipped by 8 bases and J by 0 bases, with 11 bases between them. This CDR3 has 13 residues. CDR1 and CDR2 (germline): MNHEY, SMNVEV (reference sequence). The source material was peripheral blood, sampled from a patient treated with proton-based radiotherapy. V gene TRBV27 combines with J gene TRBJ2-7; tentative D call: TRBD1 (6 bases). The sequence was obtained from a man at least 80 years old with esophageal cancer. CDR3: CASQGPDSYEQYF. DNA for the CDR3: TGTGCCAGCCAGGGGCCGGACTCCTACGAGCAGTACTTC.